The 21 T cell receptor beta chains given below trace back to one sample, sequenced in a study of control samples from healthy donors and cancer patients. This table comes from immunoSEQ multiplex PCR, and its TCRdb copy is limited to in-frame clones, with some not included. The sample has 250,000 to 300,000 clones; about 80% are singletons. The sequencing sample was made of PBMCs. These receptors were collected from an older woman with lung cancer.

This rearrangement joins TRBV2 to TRBJ1-5; no firm D call. This CDR3 contains 15 residues. Trimming cost V 6 bases and J 3 bases, with 15 bases left between them. The V gene's germline CDR1 is SNHLY and CDR2 FYNNEI. The CDR3 DNA is TGTGCCAGCAGGGACGGCCTAAGGGACAATCAGCCCCAGCATTTT. Protein sequence: CASRDGLRDNQPQHF.

V gene TRBV28 combines with J gene TRBJ2-5, with 8 bases fitting TRBD2. This CDR3 comprises 16 residues. Germline CDR1 MDHEN, CDR2 SYDVKM. Trimming removed 5 bases from V and 5 bases from J; junction bases left unmatched: 13. Here the CDR3 DNA reads TGTGCCAGCAGTCGTCTAGCGGGCCTTAACGGGGAGACCCAGTACTTC. Amino acid sequence: CASSRLAGLNGETQYF.

The chain is built from TRBV19 and TRBJ2-1, with 9 bases fitting TRBD1. This CDR3 is 16 amino acids long. The J segment lost 4 bases and the V segment lost 7 bases, leaving 11 bases of the junction unmatched. The germline gives CDR1 LNHDA, CDR2 SQIVND (reference sequence). As DNA, the CDR3 is TGTGCCAGTACCAACCTCCGGGACAGGGTGTACAATGAGCAGTTCTTC. Translation: CASTNLRDRVYNEQFF.

This clone came up a few times. The V gene is TRBV5-1, the J gene TRBJ1-2, with 9 bases that match TRBD1. Germline values: CDR1 SGHRS, CDR2 YFSETQ. This CDR3 region has 13 residues. V gave up 2 bases and J gave up 8 bases; unmatched junction bases: 4. The CDR3 spells CASSFRDRVGYTF. The CDR3 nucleotides are TGCGCCAGCAGCTTCCGGGACAGGGTAGGCTACACCTTC.

The count of this clone is one. This chain joins TRBV5-4 and TRBJ2-2; 9 positions match TRBD1. The length of the CDR3 is 16 residues. Germline CDR1 SGHNT, CDR2 YYREEE (reference sequence). V was pared by 4 bases and J by 5 bases, with 9 bases of the junction left unmatched. The CDR3, as DNA: TGTGCCAGCAGCCCAACCGGGACAGGGAGGACCGGGGAGCTGTTTTTT. Translation: CASSPTGTGRTGELFF.

This chain links TRBV28 with TRBJ2-7, with D perhaps matching TRBD1 (5 bases). This CDR3 region has 15 residues. Trimming pared 6 bases from V and 0 bases from J, leaving 15 bases between. Germline V gene data show CDR1 as MDHEN and CDR2 as SYDVKM. The CDR3, as DNA: TGTGCCAGCAGACCTACAGGTTCTAGCTCCTACGAGCAGTACTTC. It encodes CASRPTGSSSYEQYF.

This chain links TRBV12-3 or TRBV12-4 with TRBJ1-1; D is ambiguous. V was clipped by 3 bases and J by 3 bases, with 8 bases between them. The CDR3 totals 13 residues. The CDR3 nucleotides read TGTGCCAGCAGTTTTCCTCCGCACACTGAAGCTTTCTTT. Its translation: CASSFPPHTEAFF.

This clone was seen a few times. This sequence joins TRBV5-1 and TRBJ2-4; TRBD1 aligns across 7 bases. The CDR3 is 18 amino acids. V lost 5 bases to trimming and J lost 0 bases; unmatched junction nucleotides: 14. CDR1 and CDR2 from the germline V gene are SGHRS and YFSETQ. CDR3 region: CASSQLQTGPLAKNIQYF. The CDR3 DNA follows: TGCGCCAGCAGTCAACTTCAGACAGGGCCTCTAGCCAAAAACATTCAGTACTTC. The whole variable domain, remainder taken from reference TRBV5-1 and TRBJ2-4, is KAGVTQTPRYLIKTRGQQVTLSCSPISGHRSVSWYQQTPGQGLQFLFEYFSETQRNKGNFPGRFSGRQFSNSRSEMNVSTLELGDSALYLCASSQLQTGPLAKNIQYFGAGTRLSVL.

The chain links TRBV6-2 or TRBV6-3 to TRBJ2-7, with 7 positions matching TRBD1. CDR3 length: 13 amino acids. Germline assignment: CDR1 MNHEY and CDR2 SVGEGT. The V and J ends lost 6 bases and 4 bases, in that order; junction bases with no gene match: 6. The CDR3 region has the DNA TGTGCCAGCAGCTGGGACAGTGATTACGAGCAGTACTTC. Its translation: CASSWDSDYEQYF.

Details on this clone: A clone one base away is much larger, so this may be a read error. The V call is TRBV5-1, the J call TRBJ2-2; a weak D match, TRBD1 (6 bases). Between the trimmed V and J ends, which lost 0 bases and 6 bases, there was a span of 6 bases. CDR3 size: 13 residues. The germline V gene encodes CDR1 SGHRS and CDR2 YFSETQ. The CDR3 is CASSLDRAGELFF. The CDR3 bases are TGCGCCAGCAGCTTGGACAGGGCCGGGGAGCTGTTTTTT.

The V gene is TRBV19, the J gene TRBJ1-1; no firm D call. There are 12 residues in the CDR3. Trimming cost V 7 bases and J 3 bases, with 9 bases left between them. CDR1 and CDR2 (germline): LNHDA, SQIVND (reference sequence). The CDR3: CASMEGYTEAFF. Written as DNA, the CDR3 is TGTGCCAGTATGGAGGGATACACTGAAGCTTTCTTT.

The rearrangement links TRBV5-1 to TRBJ2-5; D might be TRBD1 (5 bases). V dropped 1 base and J dropped 5 bases, with 12 bases sitting between them. Germline assignment: CDR1 SGHRS and CDR2 YFSETQ. This CDR3 region has 14 residues. The CDR3, as DNA: TGCGCCAGCAGCTTGTTAGGGGCGACGGAGACCCAGTACTTC. Translating gives CASSLLGATETQYF. Supplemented by reference TRBV5-1 and TRBJ2-5, the full variable domain reads KAGVTQTPRYLIKTRGQQVTLSCSPISGHRSVSWYQQTPGQGLQFLFEYFSETQRNKGNFPGRFSGRQFSNSRSEMNVSTLELGDSALYLCASSLLGATETQYFGPGTRLLVL.

V and J are TRBV7-2 and TRBJ1-2, with D hard to call. CDR1 is SGHTA and CDR2 is FQGNSA in the germline V gene. V was clipped by 2 bases and J by 8 bases, with 9 bases between them. The CDR3 extends over 12 amino acids. The CDR3 spells CASSLSGRGYTF. In DNA form, the CDR3 reads TGTGCCAGCAGCTTATCGGGCAGAGGCTACACCTTC.

This rearrangement joins TRBV3-1 (or the pseudogene TRBV3-2) to TRBJ2-5; TRBD2 is a possible D gene (5 bases). Trimming pared 3 bases from V and 9 bases from J, leaving 11 bases between. In germline, CDR1 is LGHDT, CDR2 YNNKEL (reference sequence). This CDR3 has 12 amino acids. This CDR3 reads CASSHSDEAQYF. DNA for the CDR3: TGTGCCAGCAGCCATAGCGACGAAGCCCAGTACTTC.

In DNA, the CDR3 is TGCGCCAGCAGCCAAGGTCCTGGAAACACCATATATTTT. Protein product: CASSQGPGNTIYF. The chain carries TRBV4-1 and TRBJ1-3; D gene unclear. The CDR3 is 13 residues long. The V and J ends lost 1 base and 2 bases respectively, with 3 bases between them. The germline gives CDR1 MGHRA, CDR2 YSYEKL.

The chain links TRBV7-6 to TRBJ1-5; possibly TRBD1 for D (6 bases). This CDR3 has 14 residues. V was pared by 1 base and J by 7 bases, with 11 bases between. In germline, CDR1 is SGHVS, CDR2 FNYEAQ. The CDR3 bases are TGTGCCAGCAGCTTAGGAGGGGGAGAACAGCCCCAGCATTTT. As protein: CASSLGGGEQPQHF.

V is TRBV24-1 and J is TRBJ2-2; D ambiguous. The ends were cut back, 5 bases at V and 3 bases at J, with 6 bases in the middle. The CDR3 extends over 13 amino acids. The germline gives CDR1 KGHDR, CDR2 SFDVKD. CDR3 DNA sequence: TGTGCCACCAGTGGATACGACACCGGGGAGCTGTTTTTT. Translating gives CATSGYDTGELFF.

The chain uses TRBV6-1 and TRBJ2-5; D gene ambiguous. Trimming shortened V by 2 bases and J by 1 base, and 11 bases separated the two germline ends. Germline-derived CDR1 and CDR2 are MNHNS and SASEGT. The length of the CDR3 is 15 residues. The CDR3 here is CASSEFPGLQETQYF. CDR3 DNA sequence: TGTGCCAGCAGTGAATTCCCGGGCCTCCAAGAGACCCAGTACTTC.

This sequence joins TRBV6-5 and TRBJ1-5, with D perhaps matching TRBD1 (6 bases). The V end was cut by 6 bases, the J end by 6 bases, with 12 bases between. This CDR3 contains 13 residues. CDR1 and CDR2 from the germline V gene are MNHEY and SVGAGI. The CDR3 sequence is CASRRGPSQPQHF. In DNA form, the CDR3 reads TGTGCCAGCAGACGGGGGCCATCTCAGCCCCAGCATTTT.

In its sample, this clone was seen once. The chain carries TRBV19 and TRBJ2-1, with D tentatively TRBD2 (5 bases). Germline lookup yields CDR1 LNHDA and CDR2 SQIVND (reference sequence). Trimming removed 5 bases from V and 6 bases from J, with 11 bases in between. This CDR3 comprises 13 residues. The CDR3 here is CASSCSGCNEQFF. For the CDR3, the DNA is TGTGCCAGTAGTTGCAGCGGCTGCAATGAGCAGTTCTTC.

The J gene is TRBJ2-5, the V gene TRBV5-1; D possibly corresponds to TRBD2 (5 bases). The V gene lost 4 bases and the J gene lost 5 bases, with 15 bases spanning the gap. This CDR3 contains 14 residues. Per germline, CDR1 SGHRS and CDR2 YFSETQ. CDR3 sequence reads: CASSPGSGGETQYF. For the CDR3, the DNA is TGCGCCAGCAGCCCGGGATCCGGTGGGGAGACCCAGTACTTC.